This T cell receptor (beta chain) was recovered during a study of blood T cell repertoires in COVID-19. Overall study context: COVID-19 samples collected from the United States, Italy and Spain covered acute and convalescent phases. T cells, B-cell-depleted T cells, or PBMCs supplied cDNA or gDNA.

TCRdb's copy holds only in-frame clones and misses some; the assay was immunoSEQ multiplex PCR. The sample carries about 240,000 clones, about four fifths recorded once. The CDR3 covers 12 residues. The germline V and J ends were trimmed by 10 bases and 3 bases, with 12 bases remaining between them. Germline CDR1 reads MDHEN; CDR2 reads SYDVKM. The origin of this receptor is a woman between 18 and 30 years old with acute or convalescent COVID-19. This chain joins TRBV28 and TRBJ1-2; D remains ambiguous. The specimen was peripheral blood. The CDR3 loop reads CAIGRGYYGYTF. The CDR3 nucleotides are TGTGCCATCGGCCGCGGCTACTATGGCTACACCTTC.